Listed here are 31 T cell receptor beta chains from one sample, sequenced in a study of T cells in Graves' hyperthyroidism and ophthalmopathy. Amplified TCR beta CDR3 regions derived from RNA transcripts. A first-round RT-PCR of the TCR CDR3 used the HTBI primer set. TCRdb re-analysed the multiplex PCR reads in MiXCR, keeping a single row per CDR3 protein. The data show over 90,000 distinct CDR3 sequences, roughly 50% seen once. The material sequenced was blood. The receptors derive from a man aged 40-49 years with Graves' hyperthyroidism.

In this sample, this clonotype turned up many times. The V gene is TRBV6-9, the J gene TRBJ1-5; 8 bases line up with TRBD1. CDR3 length: 15 amino acids. Germline-derived CDR1 and CDR2 are MNHGY and SVAAGI. V lost 6 bases and J lost 7; bases outside the gene matches: 11. The CDR3 bases are TGTGCCAGCAGCTCCCCCAGGGGGCAGTGCCAGCCCCAGCATTTT. Protein sequence: CASSSPRGQCQPQHF.

The chain employs TRBV19 and TRBJ1-6; D call uncertain. Deletions cut 0 bases from V and 3 bases from J, with 6 bases between. Germline CDR1 and CDR2: LNHDA and SQIVND (reference sequence). The CDR3 length is 15 residues. CDR3 loop: CASSIDPVYNSPLHF. For the CDR3, the DNA is TGTGCCAGTAGTATAGATCCAGTCTATAATTCACCCCTCCACTTT.

This clonotype was found many times. The chain employs TRBV12-3 or TRBV12-4 and TRBJ2-3; 13 nucleotides align to TRBD2. The CDR3 is 16 residues long. V shed 6 bases and J 6 bases; nucleotides not matched to a gene: 9. The CDR3 region has the DNA TGTGCCAGCAGGGGACTAGCGGGAAAGGGCGTGGATACGCAGTATTTT. Translated, it gives CASRGLAGKGVDTQYF.

This chain connects TRBV9 to TRBJ2-2; D unresolved. Germline V gene sequence: CDR1 SGDLS, CDR2 YYNGEE. The CDR3 loop spans 13 amino acids. Trimming removed 4 bases from V and 7 bases from J, with 11 bases in between. The CDR3 DNA sequence: TGTGCCAGCAGCTTCTGGAAGGGCGGGGAGCTGTTTTTT. Protein sequence: CASSFWKGGELFF.

This clonotype was found many times. This chain joins TRBV6-5 and TRBJ2-5, with D unclear. Germline V CDR1 and CDR2: MNHEY, SVGAGI. Trimming cost V 0 bases and J 5 bases, with 10 bases left between them. CDR3 length: 14 amino acids. The CDR3 nucleotides are TGTGCCAGCAGTTACTCGCTGGTCGCGGAGACCCAGTACTTC. This encodes CASSYSLVAETQYF.

The chain is built from TRBV30 and TRBJ2-1; D is uncertain. The CDR3 covers 14 residues. V was trimmed by 4 bases and J by 1 base, leaving 11 bases between them. The germline V gene has CDR1 GTSNPN and CDR2 SVGIG (reference sequence). CDR3 sequence (DNA): TGTGCCTGGACTCCCCCGACGTCCTACAATGAGCAGTTCTTC. Translated: CAWTPPTSYNEQFF.

J is TRBJ1-5 and V is TRBV5-8; weak D call: TRBD1 (5 bases). Germline CDR1 SGHTS, CDR2 YDEGEE. The CDR3 is 15 amino acids. The V and J ends lost 4 bases and 4 bases respectively, with 15 bases between them. CDR3: CASSLPGDGNQPQHF. DNA for the CDR3: TGTGCCAGCAGCCTGCCTGGGGACGGGAATCAGCCCCAGCATTTT. Full variable domain (missing parts from reference TRBV5-8 and TRBJ1-5): EAGVTQSPTHLIKTRGQQATLRCSPISGHTSVYWYQQALGLGLQFLLWYDEGEERNRGNFPPRFSGRQFPNYSSELNVNALELEDSALYLCASSLPGDGNQPQHFGDGTRLSIL.

V and J are TRBV24-1 and TRBJ1-2; D gene ambiguous. The CDR3 is made up of 12 amino acids. The ends were cut back, 7 bases at V and 3 bases at J, with 8 bases in the middle. Per germline, CDR1 KGHDR and CDR2 SFDVKD. CDR3 nucleotide sequence: TGTGCCACCAGCGGTAGCTACTATGGCTACACCTTC. Translating it yields CATSGSYYGYTF.

Notes on this clonotype: One end of the junction does not line up with germline, which may come from a read error. The chain combines TRBV11-2 with TRBJ1-1; 7 bases match TRBD1. The germline V gene has CDR1 SGHAT and CDR2 FQNNGV. This CDR3 comprises 14 residues. CDR3 loop: CASSADRRNTEAFF. The CDR3 nucleotides are TGCGCCAGCAGCGCGGACAGGCGGAACACTGAAGCTTTCTTT.

This rearrangement joins TRBV20-1 to TRBJ1-1; D is unclear. Germline values: CDR1 DFQATT, CDR2 SNEGSKA (reference sequence). V was shortened by 0 bases and J by 5 bases, with 13 bases between the two germline ends. CDR3 size: 14 residues. Here the CDR3 DNA reads TGCAGTGCTAGAGAGAGTGGCATGGGGACTGAAGCTTTCTTT. Translating it yields CSARESGMGTEAFF.

The genes are TRBV6-5 and TRBJ2-7, with TRBD2 identical over 9 bases. The CDR3 loop spans 16 amino acids. V gave up 5 bases and J gave up 4 bases; unmatched junction bases: 12. The germline gives CDR1 MNHEY, CDR2 SVGAGI. The CDR3 loop is CASSEGSSGITYEQYF. The CDR3 DNA reads as TGTGCCAGCAGTGAGGGGTCTAGCGGGATCACATACGAGCAGTACTTC.

This clonotype was observed many times. The chain carries TRBV5-4 and TRBJ2-7, with TRBD1 identical over 7 bases. J lost 4 bases, V lost 3 bases, and 10 bases had no gene match. The CDR3 covers 15 residues. Germline V gene data show CDR1 as SGHNT and CDR2 as YYREEE (reference sequence). The CDR3 here is CASSSRTGKTYEQYF. The CDR3 DNA reads TGTGCCAGCAGCTCCAGGACAGGAAAGACTTACGAGCAGTACTTC.

The chain uses TRBV10-1 and TRBJ2-3, with TRBD2 identical over 11 bases. CDR1 is WNHNN and CDR2 is SYGVQD in the germline V gene (reference sequence). CDR3 length equals 18 residues. V shed 4 bases and J 3 bases; nucleotides not matched to a gene: 12. CDR3 sequence: CASSASTLAGGKTDTQYF. The CDR3 coding sequence is TGCGCCAGCAGTGCCAGCACCCTAGCGGGAGGAAAGACAGATACGCAGTATTTT.

The CDR3 DNA sequence: TGTGCCAGCAGCCCTCTGGGACAGGGGGCCAAAAACATTCAGTACTTC. Its protein product is CASSPLGQGAKNIQYF. The V and J genes are TRBV5-6 and TRBJ2-4, with 10 bases identical to TRBD1. Germline trimming cut 4 bases from V and 1 base from J; bases unmatched to any gene: 5. The CDR3 length is 16 residues. Germline CDR1 is SGHDT and CDR2 is YYEEEE. The full variable domain, in which reference TRBV5-6 and TRBJ2-4 provide the parts outside the CDR3, is DAGVTQSPTHLIKTRGQQVTLRCSPKSGHDTVSWYQQALGQGPQFIFQYYEEEERQRGNFPDRFSGHQFPNYSSELNVNALLLGDSALYLCASSPLGQGAKNIQYFGAGTRLSVL.

This clonotype came up many times. V is TRBV7-6 and J is TRBJ1-3; tentatively, D is TRBD1 (6 bases). This CDR3 spans 16 amino acids. Trimming shortened V by 5 bases and J by 4 bases, and 18 bases separated the two germline ends. Germline V CDR1 and CDR2: SGHVS, FNYEAQ. CDR3 residues: CASSRPTQGLGNTIYF. CDR3 coding DNA: TGTGCCAGCAGCCGTCCCACACAGGGTTTAGGAAACACCATATATTTT.

Ten or more counts support this clonotype. This chain joins TRBV2 and TRBJ2-2; 13 bases map to TRBD2. Germline CDR1 SNHLY, CDR2 FYNNEI. This CDR3 comprises 15 residues. V was clipped by 5 bases and J by 7 bases; unmatched bases: 4. CDR3 DNA sequence: TGTGCCAGCAGTCTGACTAGCGGGGGGAACGGGGAGCTGTTTTTT. Encoded protein: CASSLTSGGNGELFF.

V and J are TRBV7-2 and TRBJ1-6, with D unresolved. Germline CDR1 reads SGHTA; CDR2 reads FQGNSA. This CDR3 contains 13 residues. The germline V and J ends were trimmed by 5 bases and 10 bases, with 12 bases remaining between them. Here the CDR3 reads CASSLPTGSPLHF. CDR3 coding DNA: TGTGCCAGCAGCCTACCGACGGGGTCACCCCTCCACTTT. The variable domain in full, with the rest retrieved from reference TRBV7-2 and TRBJ1-6, is GAGVSQSPSNKVTEKGKDVELRCDPISGHTALYWYRQSLGQGLEFLIYFQGNSAPDKSGLPSDRFSAERTGGSVSTLTIQRTQQEDSAVYLCASSLPTGSPLHFGNGTRLTVT.

This clonotype was detected ten times or more. The chain is built from TRBV20-1 and TRBJ2-5; 7 bases are shared with TRBD1. This CDR3 has 14 residues. Germline V gene lookup returns CDR1 DFQATT and CDR2 SNEGSKA (reference sequence). Trimming removed 4 bases from V and 2 bases from J; junction bases left unmatched: 7. CDR3 in amino acids: CSATASGQQETQYF. CDR3 nucleotides: TGCAGTGCTACCGCCTCGGGACAGCAAGAGACCCAGTACTTC.

This clonotype was observed many times. The chain is built from TRBV9 and TRBJ2-5; possibly TRBD1 or TRBD2 for D (5 bases each). The CDR3 covers 14 residues. Between the trimmed V and J ends, which lost 4 bases and 4 bases, there was a span of 14 bases. Germline V gene lookup returns CDR1 SGDLS and CDR2 YYNGEE. CDR3 protein: CASSPVGVPETQYF. The CDR3, as DNA: TGTGCCAGCAGCCCGGTGGGGGTCCCAGAGACCCAGTACTTC.

The chain recombines TRBV7-2 with TRBJ2-7; 16 bases fit TRBD2. The CDR3 is 14 amino acids. Germline CDR1 is SGHTA and CDR2 is FQGNSA. Trimming removed 6 bases from V and 7 bases from J; junction bases left unmatched: 3. CDR3 in amino acids: CASRPGLAGGEQYF. DNA for the CDR3: TGTGCCAGCAGACCGGGACTAGCGGGAGGGGAGCAGTACTTC.

This clonotype has just a few counts. This rearrangement joins TRBV7-2 to TRBJ2-7; no clear D. Germline lookup yields CDR1 SGHTA and CDR2 FQGNSA. V was clipped by 5 bases and J by 3 bases, with 17 bases between them. The CDR3 contains 15 residues. This chain's CDR3 is CASSQDYTEFYEQYF. The CDR3 DNA follows: TGTGCCAGCAGCCAAGATTATACAGAGTTCTACGAGCAGTACTTC.

Regarding this clonotype: This may arise from a read error, as a much more abundant clone is one base away. V usage is TRBV6-5 and J usage is TRBJ2-7, with TRBD2 matching over 10 bases. V gave up 6 bases and J gave up 2 bases; unmatched junction bases: 7. CDR3 length: 15 amino acids. Germline assignment: CDR1 MNHEY and CDR2 SVGAGI. CDR3 sequence reads: CASRSTSGAAYEQYF. In DNA, the CDR3 is TGTGCCAGCAGATCTACTAGCGGGGCTGCCTACGAGCAGTACTTC.

The chain recombines TRBV15 with TRBJ1-1; D is undetermined. V was shortened by 0 bases and J by 2 bases, with 13 bases between the two germline ends. Germline V gene data show CDR1 as LNHNV and CDR2 as YYDKDF (reference sequence). CDR3 length: 16 amino acids. This chain's CDR3 is CATSRDRTLTNTEAFF. As DNA, the CDR3 is TGTGCCACCAGCAGAGATCGGACGCTAACAAACACTGAAGCTTTCTTT. Filled out from reference TRBV15 and TRBJ1-1, the complete variable domain reads DAMVIQNPRYQVTQFGKPVTLSCSQTLNHNVMYWYQQKSSQAPKLLFHYYDKDFNNEADTPDNFQSRRPNTSFCFLDIRSPGLGDTAMYLCATSRDRTLTNTEAFFGQGTRLTVV.

The sample holds many counts of this clonotype. The V gene is TRBV6-6, the J gene TRBJ1-3, with D possibly being TRBD1 (5 bases). Germline assignment: CDR1 MNHNY and CDR2 SVGAGI (reference sequence). The CDR3 is 14 residues long. Trimming shortened V by 6 bases and J by 1 base, and 10 bases separated the two germline ends. The CDR3 bases are TGTGCCAGCAGGATACAGGATTCTGGAAACACCATATATTTT. Translation: CASRIQDSGNTIYF.

Many counts were recorded for this clonotype. V usage is TRBV6-5 and J usage is TRBJ1-6; a possible D gene is TRBD1 (5 bases). The CDR3 covers 15 residues. Germline CDR1 and CDR2: MNHEY and SVGAGI. V was shortened by 0 bases and J by 7 bases, with 10 bases between the two germline ends. CDR3 nucleotide sequence: TGTGCCAGCAGTTACTCCGGGGGAGGAAATTCACCCCTCCACTTT. Protein product: CASSYSGGGNSPLHF.

The genes are TRBV2 and TRBJ1-2, with unresolved D. Trimming took off 3 bases at V and 1 base at J, with 9 bases between the two ends. This CDR3 region has 14 residues. Germline lookup yields CDR1 SNHLY and CDR2 FYNNEI. CDR3 DNA: TGTGCCAGCAGTGAGGCCAGGCGTAACTATGGCTACACCTTC. Translated, it gives CASSEARRNYGYTF. Based on the CDR3 plus reference TRBV2 and TRBJ1-2, the full variable domain is EPEVTQTPSHQVTQMGQEVILRCVPISNHLYFYWYRQILGQKVEFLVSFYNNEISEKSEIFDDQFSVERPDGSNFTLKIRSTKLEDSAMYFCASSEARRNYGYTFGSGTRLTVV.

This clonotype occurred a few times. This chain joins TRBV4-1 and TRBJ2-3, with 8 bases aligning to TRBD2. The germline V gene has CDR1 MGHRA and CDR2 YSYEKL. This CDR3 region has 19 residues. V shed 5 bases, J shed 2 bases, and the junction held 18 bases outside the gene matches. In nucleotides, the CDR3 is TGCGCCAGCAGCAAAGGGGTCAGCGGGAGTGGAGCCCCCACAGATACGCAGTATTTT. It translates to CASSKGVSGSGAPTDTQYF.

At least ten counts were recorded for this clonotype. The chain is built from TRBV10-3 and TRBJ2-1; 8 bases fit TRBD2. The germline gives CDR1 ENHRY, CDR2 SYGVKD. Trimming removed 2 bases from V and 2 bases from J; junction bases left unmatched: 5. The CDR3 totals 16 residues. This chain's CDR3 is CAISEPGLGTYNEQFF. The CDR3 coding sequence is TGTGCCATCAGTGAGCCGGGACTAGGGACCTACAATGAGCAGTTCTTC.

V and J are TRBV20-1 and TRBJ1-1, with TRBD1 matching 11 bases. CDR3 size: 14 residues. Germline CDR1 DFQATT, CDR2 SNEGSKA (reference sequence). The J segment lost 4 bases and the V segment lost 1 base, leaving 2 bases of the junction unmatched. CDR3 loop: CSARGGTGGTEAFF. For the CDR3, the DNA is TGCAGTGCTAGAGGGGGGACAGGGGGCACTGAAGCTTTCTTT.

The J gene is TRBJ2-5, the V gene TRBV19; weak D call: TRBD1 (5 bases). The germline gives CDR1 LNHDA, CDR2 SQIVND (reference sequence). Trimming left V 4 bases short and J 4 bases short, with 16 bases between. The CDR3 runs 15 residues. The CDR3 region has the DNA TGTGCCAGTAGTACCCTCCAGGGAAATTCAGAGACCCAGTACTTC. Its translation is CASSTLQGNSETQYF. The whole variable domain, filled in from reference TRBV19 and TRBJ2-5, reads DGGITQSPKYLFRKEGQNVTLSCEQNLNHDAMYWYRQDPGQGLRLIYYSQIVNDFQKGDIAEGYSVSREKKESFPLTVTSAQKNPTAFYLCASSTLQGNSETQYFGPGTRLLVL.

This clonotype has a count of ten or more. The rearrangement joins TRBV12-3 or TRBV12-4 to TRBJ1-1; TRBD1 aligns across 8 bases. The CDR3 has 15 amino acids. V gave up 5 bases and J gave up 6 bases; unmatched junction bases: 11. CDR3: CASSLRTGSFAEAFF. In DNA, the CDR3 is TGTGCCAGCAGTCTAAGGACAGGGAGTTTCGCTGAAGCTTTCTTT.